The rows below give T cell receptor beta chains drawn from one sample of a study of shared clonotypes between healthy human individuals. TCRdb's copy holds only in-frame clones and misses some; the assay was immunoSEQ multiplex PCR. The data hold 2 million to 2.5 million clones, with roughly 93% observed a single time. The sequenced sample was naive CD4+ T cells from PBMCs. The source of these receptors is a man younger than 30 in good health. Some clones in this sample may be carry-over from other donors' samples. Both conserved end residues are part of each CDR3. The D gene is left open where the match is weak. Size tells how often a clone was seen (once, few, many) or the class of an expanded clone, and some rows leave it out.

cdr3_nt cdr3_aa j_call v_call clone_size d_call
TGTGCCAGCAGTTACTTGGGCGGTGGAGAGACCCAGTACTTC CASSYLGGGETQYF TRBJ2-5 TRBV6-5 - -
TGCAGCGTTGCGACCCGGGGCTCTGGGGCCAACGTCCTGACTTTC CSVATRGSGANVLTF TRBJ2-6 TRBV29-1 once -
TGTGCCAGCAGCTTAGTTCGCCAGGTGAGGTACAATGAGCAGTTCTTC CASSLVRQVRYNEQFF TRBJ2-1 TRBV7-8 - -
TGTGCCAGCAGCGTTACTCAGGGTCAGGACACTGAAGCTTTCTTT CASSVTQGQDTEAFF TRBJ1-1 TRBV9 once -
TGTGCCAGCAGCGGTACAGGGGGGAGCAATCAGCCCCAGCATTTT CASSGTGGSNQPQHF TRBJ1-5 TRBV9 - TRBD1
TGCAGCTCCACCGGGGGCCGCAGAATCGGCTACACCTTC CSSTGGRRIGYTF TRBJ1-2 TRBV29-1 - -
TGCAGCGTTGGGGGGTCAGTCGTTAAAGGGATTAACACCGGGGAGCTGTTTTTT CSVGGSVVKGINTGELFF TRBJ2-2 TRBV29-1 once -
TGTGCCAGCAGTGTAGCCCCCGGACAGGGCTATGGCTACACCTTC CASSVAPGQGYGYTF TRBJ1-2 TRBV28 - TRBD1
TGCGCCAGCAGCTTAACCGGGACTAGCGGGACGACCCAGTACTTC CASSLTGTSGTTQYF TRBJ2-5 TRBV5-1 - TRBD2
TGCGCCAGCAGTAGCCGCGGGGCAACAGTCTCCTACGAGCAGTACTTC CASSSRGATVSYEQYF TRBJ2-7 TRBV10-2 - -
TGTGCCAGCAGCCTTACTAGCGGAAGGGCCTACAATGAGCAGTTCTTC CASSLTSGRAYNEQFF TRBJ2-1 TRBV9 - TRBD2
TGCGCCAGCAGCTTGGAAGGACTAGCGGGAGGCGAGCAGTACTTC CASSLEGLAGGEQYF TRBJ2-7 TRBV5-1 - TRBD2
TGTGCCAGCAGCCAAGAAGTTGCAGGATCCACAGATACGCAGTATTTT CASSQEVAGSTDTQYF TRBJ2-3 TRBV4-2 once -
TGTGCCTGGAGTTTCGGGTTTTTGTACGAGCAGTACTTC CAWSFGFLYEQYF TRBJ2-7 TRBV30 - -
TGTGCCAGCAGCCCGCGGGACAGGGGCCAGACCCAGTACTTC CASSPRDRGQTQYF TRBJ2-5 TRBV7-2 - TRBD1
TGTGCCAGCAGGATGACTAGCGGGAGCACAGATACGCAGTATTTT CASRMTSGSTDTQYF TRBJ2-3 TRBV6-1 - TRBD2
TGTGCCAGCAGCGTAGATTGGGGAAACTATGGCTACACCTTC CASSVDWGNYGYTF TRBJ1-2 TRBV9 - -
TGTGCCAGCAGTTCAAAGGACCGGTACAATGAGCAGTTCTTC CASSSKDRYNEQFF TRBJ2-1 TRBV7-3 - -
TGCAGTGCTTCCATGCAAGAGACCCAGTACTTC CSASMQETQYF TRBJ2-5 TRBV20-1 - -
TGTGCCAGCAGTCTAACTAGAGATGAGCAGTTCTTC CASSLTRDEQFF TRBJ2-1 TRBV28 - -
TGTGCCAGCAGCGTAGACCCTAGCCCCTACGAGCAGTACTTC CASSVDPSPYEQYF TRBJ2-7 TRBV9 - -
TGTGCCACCAGGAGTGAGAACGCCGGGGAGCTGTTTTTT CATRSENAGELFF TRBJ2-2 TRBV10-3 - -
TGTGCCAGTAGTTTTCGACCATACACCGGGGAGCTGTTTTTT CASSFRPYTGELFF TRBJ2-2 TRBV19 - -
TGCAGTGCTAGAGATTACAATGGCTACACCTTC CSARDYNGYTF TRBJ1-2 TRBV20-1 - -
TGTGCCAGCAGCGACCAGACAGTTACTGAAGCTTTCTTT CASSDQTVTEAFF TRBJ1-1 TRBV7-2 - -
TGTGCCAGCAGCTTAGGACGGGCCTATGGCTACACCTTC CASSLGRAYGYTF TRBJ1-2 TRBV7-6 - -
TGTGCCAGCAGCTTATGGCGTCGGGGGGCCCGCAGCAACGAGCAGTACTTC CASSLWRRGARSNEQYF TRBJ2-7 TRBV11-2 - -
TGTGCCAGCAGCTCTAGCGGGAGGGAAGAGACCCAGTACTTC CASSSSGREETQYF TRBJ2-5 TRBV7-2 once TRBD2
TGTGCCAGCATCGGGAAGGGCAGGGTCAATCAGCCCCAGCATTTT CASIGKGRVNQPQHF TRBJ1-5 TRBV6-1 - -
TGTGCCAGTTCCCAGGGGGCGAGCTATGGCTACACCTTC CASSQGASYGYTF TRBJ1-2 TRBV6-1 - TRBD1
TGTGCCAGCAGTTTATCGGCATATGGCTACACCTTC CASSLSAYGYTF TRBJ1-2 TRBV28 - -
TGTGCCAGCAGACGACTCCAGAGGAATAATGAGCAGTTCTTC CASRRLQRNNEQFF TRBJ2-1 TRBV27 once -
TGTGCCTGGAAACCGGGGAGCCAAGAGACCCAGTACTTC CAWKPGSQETQYF TRBJ2-5 TRBV30 - -
TGTGCCAGCTCACCCCGGTTGCCGGGGACCGGCACCGGGGAGCTGTTTTTT CASSPRLPGTGTGELFF TRBJ2-2 TRBV18 - -
TGTGCCAGCAGCCAAGCCCGGACTCCAACCTACAATGAGCAGTTCTTC CASSQARTPTYNEQFF TRBJ2-1 TRBV4-2 - -
TGTGCCAGCAGCCCAACAGGGGGCGCCGAAGCTAACTATGGCTACACCTTC CASSPTGGAEANYGYTF TRBJ1-2 TRBV5-4 - TRBD1
TGTGCCACCAGCAGAGATTTAACGGACTACCTAGGCGCTGAAGCTTTCTTT CATSRDLTDYLGAEAFF TRBJ1-1 TRBV15 - -
TGTGCCAGCAGCTTAGCCCCAGATCACTACGAGCAGTACTTC CASSLAPDHYEQYF TRBJ2-7 TRBV7-9 - -
TGTGCCAGCAGCTTAGTTCGGATGGGTAGCGGGAGCACAGATACGCAGTATTTT CASSLVRMGSGSTDTQYF TRBJ2-3 TRBV7-2 - TRBD2
TGTGCCAGCAGCTTAAAAGACCGCTACACCTTC CASSLKDRYTF TRBJ1-2 TRBV7-2 - -
TGTGCCAGCAGGTCTGGACTAGCGGGAGATACGCAGTATTTT CASRSGLAGDTQYF TRBJ2-3 TRBV6-1 - TRBD2
TGCGCCAGCAGCCCTGAGGCTGCAGGGCTGGTGGACAAAAACATTCAGTACTTC CASSPEAAGLVDKNIQYF TRBJ2-4 TRBV5-1 - -
TGTGCCTGGAGTGTCCCGGGACAGGTTTTCCACGAGCAGTACTTC CAWSVPGQVFHEQYF TRBJ2-7 TRBV30 - TRBD1
TGTGCCAGCAGCGTAGACGGACAGGGTCGGGCACTTGGAAACACCATATATTTT CASSVDGQGRALGNTIYF TRBJ1-3 TRBV9 - TRBD1
TGCGCCAGCAGCTTTCCAGGGACTAGCGGGAGCGATGAGCAGTTCTTC CASSFPGTSGSDEQFF TRBJ2-1 TRBV5-1 once TRBD2
TGTGCCTGGGCAAGGAGGCTCGTCTACAATGAGCAGTTCTTC CAWARRLVYNEQFF TRBJ2-1 TRBV30 - -
TGTGCCAGCTCACCACTTTTGGGCGGGAGTAACTACAATGAGCAGTTCTTC CASSPLLGGSNYNEQFF TRBJ2-1 TRBV18 - TRBD2
TGTGCCAGCAGTGTCGGGACAGGGCGGGTATACGAGCAGTACTTC CASSVGTGRVYEQYF TRBJ2-7 TRBV28 - TRBD1
TGTGCCAGCAGTTTCTTTACAGGGGAATCTCAGCCCCAGCATTTT CASSFFTGESQPQHF TRBJ1-5 TRBV28 - TRBD1
TGTGCCAGCAGCCGGCAGACTAGCGGGAGCGCCTACAATGAGCAGTTCTTC CASSRQTSGSAYNEQFF TRBJ2-1 TRBV11-2 - TRBD2
TGTGCCAGCAGCCTCGGGACAGCTAATAACTATGGCTACACCTTC CASSLGTANNYGYTF TRBJ1-2 TRBV28 - TRBD1
TGTGCCAGCAGTACGACCTCCGGGACTAGCGAGACTAGCACAGATACGCAGTATTTT CASSTTSGTSETSTDTQYF TRBJ2-3 TRBV7-8 - TRBD2
TGTGCCAGCAGTAAAGGGGTGGAAGGGCCGGGGAATGAGCAGTTCTTC CASSKGVEGPGNEQFF TRBJ2-1 TRBV2 once -
TGTGCCAGCAGCACTTGGACTAGCGTGAGCTCTGGGGCCAACGTCCTGACTTTC CASSTWTSVSSGANVLTF TRBJ2-6 TRBV9 - TRBD2